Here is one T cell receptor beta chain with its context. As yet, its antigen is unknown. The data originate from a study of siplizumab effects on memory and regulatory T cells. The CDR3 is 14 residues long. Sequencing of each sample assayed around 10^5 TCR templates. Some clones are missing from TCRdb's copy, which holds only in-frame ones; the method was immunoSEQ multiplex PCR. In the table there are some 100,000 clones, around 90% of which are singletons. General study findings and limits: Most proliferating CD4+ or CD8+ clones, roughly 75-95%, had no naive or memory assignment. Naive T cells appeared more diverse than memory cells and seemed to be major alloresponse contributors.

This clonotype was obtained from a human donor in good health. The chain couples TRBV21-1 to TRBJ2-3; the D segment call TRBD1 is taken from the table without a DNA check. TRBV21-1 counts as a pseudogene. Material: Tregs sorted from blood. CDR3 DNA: TGTGCCAGCAGTGTACAAAAGGGGGCAGATACGCAGTATTTT. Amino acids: CASSVQKGADTQYF.